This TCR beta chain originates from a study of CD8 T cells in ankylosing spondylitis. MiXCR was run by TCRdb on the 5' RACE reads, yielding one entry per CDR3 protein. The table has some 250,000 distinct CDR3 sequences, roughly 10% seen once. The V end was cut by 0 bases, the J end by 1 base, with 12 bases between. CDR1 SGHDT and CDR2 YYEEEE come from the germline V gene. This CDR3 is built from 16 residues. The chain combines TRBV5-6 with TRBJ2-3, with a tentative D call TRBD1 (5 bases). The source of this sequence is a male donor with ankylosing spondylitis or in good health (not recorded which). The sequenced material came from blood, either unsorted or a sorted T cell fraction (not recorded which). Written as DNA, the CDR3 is TGTGCCAGCAGCTTGGCGGCCAGGGTCGGCACAGATACGCAGTATTTT. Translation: CASSLAARVGTDTQYF.